A single sample is the source of the 8 T cell receptor beta chains below, sequenced in a study of blood T cell repertoires in COVID-19. Generated by immunoSEQ multiplex PCR, the TCRdb table keeps only in-frame clones and is missing some. The sample records about 120,000 clones, roughly 89% being singletons. Sample: peripheral blood. The receptors were gathered from a man between 35 and 55 years old with acute or convalescent COVID-19.

This chain uses TRBV3-1 (or the pseudogene TRBV3-2) with TRBJ1-3; D call uncertain. V was shortened by 6 bases and J by 0 bases, with 9 bases between the two germline ends. CDR1 LGHDT and CDR2 YNNKEL come from the germline V gene (reference sequence). The CDR3 covers 14 residues. Written as DNA, the CDR3 is TGTGCCAGCAGAGAGGGAAACTCTGGAAACACCATATATTTT. Its translation is CASREGNSGNTIYF.

In nucleotides, the CDR3 is TGTGCCAGCAGTTACTCGATAGGAGATATGAACACTGAAGCTTTCTTT. Protein sequence: CASSYSIGDMNTEAFF. The chain uses TRBV6-5 and TRBJ1-1, with no clear D. This CDR3 is 16 amino acids long. Looked up from germline, CDR1 is MNHEY and CDR2 is SVGAGI. The ends were cut back, 0 bases at V and 0 bases at J, with 11 bases in the middle.

This chain joins TRBV12-3 or TRBV12-4 and TRBJ2-7, with 9 nucleotides matching TRBD1. After removal of 6 bases from V and 6 bases from J, the junction contained 3 bases not matched to a gene. This CDR3 spans 12 amino acids. The CDR3 sequence is CASRGQGGEQYF. The DNA for the CDR3 is TGTGCCAGCAGGGGACAGGGTGGCGAGCAGTACTTC.

The chain uses TRBV10-3 and TRBJ1-2; D is unresolved. Deletions cut 7 bases from V and 5 bases from J, with 14 bases between. Germline loops: CDR1 ENHRY, CDR2 SYGVKD. The CDR3 sequence is 13 residues long. The CDR3 DNA reads as TGTGCCATCACTACCGACATGATTTATGGCTACACCTTC. It codes for CAITTDMIYGYTF.

Only one count was recorded for this clone. This chain joins TRBV11-2 and TRBJ2-7; D is unclear. Germline V gene data show CDR1 as SGHAT and CDR2 as FQNNGV. The CDR3 has 14 amino acids. V was pared by 2 bases and J by 2 bases, with 10 bases between. This CDR3 reads CASSLISAAYEQYF. For the CDR3, the DNA is TGTGCCAGCAGCTTAATTTCGGCGGCCTACGAGCAGTACTTC.

The chain links TRBV4-2 to TRBJ1-2; D is undetermined. Trimming removed 1 base at V and 1 base at J, with 10 bases between. There are 15 residues in the CDR3. Germline CDR1 reads LGHNA; CDR2 reads YNFKEQ. CDR3 nucleotides: TGTGCCAGCAGCCAAGCCACGGGGATTAACTATGGCTACACCTTC. As protein: CASSQATGINYGYTF.

This chain uses TRBV6-5 with TRBJ1-1, with a possible D match to TRBD1 (6 bases). This CDR3 has 14 residues. Trimming stripped 7 bases from V and 4 bases from J, with 16 bases between. The germline V gene encodes CDR1 MNHEY and CDR2 SVGAGI. This chain's CDR3 is CASNPLAGVTEAFF. In DNA, the CDR3 is TGTGCCAGCAACCCCCTAGCAGGGGTCACTGAAGCTTTCTTT.

The J gene is TRBJ1-5, the V gene TRBV9; 8 bases map to TRBD1. Germline lookup yields CDR1 SGDLS and CDR2 YYNGEE. This CDR3 region has 15 residues. Unmatched junction bases numbered 5, after V lost 4 bases and J lost 2 bases. Here the CDR3 DNA reads TGTGCCAGCAGCCAGGGGGCGGACGGCAATCAGCCCCAGCATTTT. This codes for CASSQGADGNQPQHF.